This T cell receptor beta chain was retrieved from a study of blood T cell repertoires in COVID-19. Across the whole study: COVID-19 samples collected from the United States, Italy and Spain covered acute and convalescent phases. Sources were T cells, B-cell-depleted T cells, or PBMCs; the material itself was cDNA or gDNA.

Clones were read by immunoSEQ multiplex PCR, and TCRdb kept only the in-frame ones, dropping some. Of more than 85,000 clones listed, 75% to 90% are singletons. V shed 7 bases and J shed 5 bases, with 17 bases lying between them. From germline, CDR1 is MNHEY and CDR2 SVGAGI. The CDR3 extends over 14 amino acids. The sample was peripheral blood. The TCR was taken from a man at least 80 years old with acute or convalescent COVID-19. This chain connects TRBV6-5 to TRBJ2-5; TRBD2 might be the D (5 bases). This chain's CDR3 is CASTLLGERETQYF. The CDR3 nucleotides are TGTGCCAGCACCCTCCTTGGGGAGCGGGAGACCCAGTACTTC.